This TCR beta chain comes out of a study of OX40 agonist ivuxolimab in advanced cancers. Background for the entire study: Ivuxolimab, which targeted the costimulatory receptor OX40 (CD134), was an agonistic, fully human IgG2 monoclonal antibody. Peripheral TCRbeta sequencing was intended to test whether TCR sequence diversity was altered and clonal T-cell expansion was caused by ivuxolimab. The paper reports the monotherapy dose-escalation portion (N = 52 patients) of the phase I ivuxolimab trial. Among the 50 to 55 dose-escalation patients, 19 had hepatocellular carcinoma, some 15 melanoma, 9 renal cell carcinoma and 9 head and neck cancer. Patients were allowed to have had prior anti-PD-1, anti-PD-L1 or anti-CTLA-4 therapy, and roughly two fifths of the dose-escalation patients had been treated with checkpoint inhibitors. In the dose-escalation cohort, 65% to 90% of patients were male, and the mean age was about 55 years, with a range of roughly 20 to 85. Partial responses occurred in three dose-escalation patients, of whom one had hepatocellular carcinoma and two had cutaneous melanoma. Intravenous ivuxolimab was administered to patients every 2 weeks at six dose levels: 0.01, 0.1, 0.3, 1.5, 3 and 10 mg/kg.

The study at large found these results: At doses of 0.1 to 3.0 mg/kg, clonal expansion of both CD4+ and CD8+ blood T cells was observed from baseline to week 6. Low levels of normalized T-cell clonal expansion were also seen in some patients who did not respond. After ivuxolimab, CD8+ T cells had more expanded clones than CD4+ T cells on average. The antigen specificity of the peripheral T cells that underwent clonal expansion was not determined. In partial responders in the 0.1-3.0 mg/kg groups, normalized peripheral clonal expansion was found to be among the lowest, especially among CD8+ T cells.

For sequencing of the TCRbeta CDR3 region, genomic DNA was extracted from the sorted cells. The immunoSEQ Assay was used to sequence the TCRbeta CDR3 regions. In TCRdb, the immuneACCESS table is reduced to in-frame sequences with V and J assigned. These tables do not hold every clone; where another copy was compared, an unresolved V gene accounts for under half, and the others remain unexplained. Recorded for this sample are 55,000 to 90,000 clones; around 90% of them occurred a single time. Under 3% of the sample is in the top ten clones. The trial excluded patients who had a history of autoimmune disease or who were on systemic immunosuppression. Peripheral blood for TCR sequencing was collected from all dose cohorts at baseline, on cycle 4 day 1, and on cycle 7 day 1. Samples were obtained from an open-label, multicenter, first-in-human phase I dose-escalation trial of ivuxolimab. Adults with locally advanced or metastatic melanoma, renal cell carcinoma, hepatocellular carcinoma or head and neck squamous cell carcinoma were enrolled in the trial. Before TCR sequencing, CD4+ and CD8+ T cells were separately sorted from peripheral blood.

About this clone: Its antigen is not yet known. The sample holds no much larger clone one base away, and base qualities are not on file.

The CDR3 runs 13 amino acids, cysteine and phenylalanine included. The retained sequence is limited to the CDR3, 39 bases, with the frame set at the first base. The junction carries 7 bases between V and J, which are trimmed by 0 bases and 6 bases respectively. For CDR1 and CDR2, the germline V gene lists SGHNT and YENEEA. This chain is built from TRBV11-3 and TRBJ2-3, with the D gene not clear enough to name. The sequencing used CD4+ or CD8+ T cells sorted from blood, collected in a trial of the OX40 agonist ivuxolimab. This clonotype originated in an adult with an advanced solid tumor such as melanoma, head and neck, liver or kidney cancer. CDR3 protein: CASSLDEPDTQYF. The DNA sequence is given as TGTGCCAGCAGCTTAGATGAGCCGGATACGCAGTATTTT. Full variable domain (CDR3 extended with the reference TRBV11-3 and TRBJ2-3 proteins): EAGVVQSPRYKIIEKKQPVAFWCNPISGHNTLYWYLQNLGQGPELLIRYENEEAVDDSQLPKDRFSAERLKGVDSTLKIQPAELGDSAVYLCASSLDEPDTQYFGPGTRLTVL.